A single sample is the source of the 32 T cell receptor beta chains below, sequenced in a study of cytotoxic CD8 clonotypes in ibrutinib-treated CLL. Sequencing used immunoSEQ multiplex PCR; TCRdb keeps in-frame clones, though not all of them. The data contain 52,000 or so clones, roughly 49% of them seen just once; the ten biggest clones take up under 30%. The specimen comprised PBMCs, sampled at disease progression, from a patient treated with ibrutinib. The source of these receptors is a human donor with chronic lymphocytic leukemia.

This clone was counted a single time. This sequence joins TRBV30 and TRBJ1-3; D is perhaps TRBD1 (5 bases). This CDR3 is built from 14 residues. Germline V gene sequence: CDR1 GTSNPN, CDR2 SVGIG (reference sequence). V gave up 7 bases and J gave up 6 bases, with 19 bases separating them. CDR3 DNA sequence: TGTGCCTCCACTCGCGGGGGGAAGCAAAACACCATATATTTT. This encodes CASTRGGKQNTIYF.

The CDR3 protein is CASSIDPRGSREQFF. CDR3 sequence (DNA): TGTGCCAGTAGTATAGATCCCCGCGGGAGTAGGGAGCAGTTCTTC. The rearrangement joins TRBV19 to TRBJ2-1; TRBD2 matches at 7 bases. The CDR3 length is 15 residues. The germline gives CDR1 LNHDA, CDR2 SQIVND (reference sequence). V shed 0 bases and J 10 bases; nucleotides not matched to a gene: 9.

The chain recombines TRBV7-2 with TRBJ1-6; no clear D gene. The CDR3 is 14 amino acids. Germline-derived CDR1 and CDR2 are SGHTA and FQGNSA. With 5 bases removed from V and 9 bases from J, the gap between germline ends came to 14 bases. The CDR3 nucleotides read TGTGCCAGCAGCATCGAAGTTGTGTCTTCACCCCTCCACTTT. Residues: CASSIEVVSSPLHF.

This clone was counted once. The chain couples TRBV6-1 to TRBJ2-1; no clear D gene. Trimming removed 2 bases at V and 12 bases at J, with 8 bases between. CDR3 length: 11 residues. Germline V gene data show CDR1 as MNHNS and CDR2 as SASEGT. For the CDR3, the DNA is TGTGCCAGCAGTGAAACCCAAGCGCAGTTCTTC. Amino acid sequence: CASSETQAQFF.

This clone was seen more than once but under ten times. The chain has TRBV4-2 and TRBJ1-5; D is perhaps TRBD1 (5 bases). Trimming pared 3 bases from V and 1 base from J, leaving 13 bases between. The CDR3 has 16 residues. The germline V gene has CDR1 LGHNA and CDR2 YNFKEQ. DNA for the CDR3: TGTGCCAGCAGCCACGAACAAGGGGCCAGCAATCAGCCCCAGCATTTT. This sequence encodes CASSHEQGASNQPQHF.

The gene calls are TRBV29-1 and TRBJ2-3; D not resolved. This CDR3 has 15 residues. Per the germline V gene, CDR1 is SQVTM and CDR2 is ANQGSEA. The ends were cut back, 1 base at V and 0 bases at J, with 11 bases in the middle. The CDR3 here is CSVEVSYSSTDTQYF. CDR3 DNA sequence: TGCAGCGTTGAAGTCTCTTACAGTAGCACAGATACGCAGTATTTT.

The chain combines TRBV9 with TRBJ1-1; 9 bases are shared with TRBD1. Unmatched junction bases numbered 8, after V lost 4 bases and J lost 7 bases. CDR3 size: 14 residues. Germline CDR1 SGDLS, CDR2 YYNGEE. Here the CDR3 DNA reads TGTGCCAGCAGCCCCCGGGACAGGGTACATGAAGCTTTCTTT. Protein sequence: CASSPRDRVHEAFF.

The chain uses TRBV5-1 and TRBJ1-1; 7 positions agree with TRBD1. The trim removed 4 bases at V and 5 bases at J, leaving 5 bases unmatched. CDR1 SGHRS and CDR2 YFSETQ come from the germline V gene. There are 13 residues in the CDR3. CDR3 DNA sequence: TGCGCCAGCAGCGGGGGACAGAGGACTGAAGCTTTCTTT. Translating gives CASSGGQRTEAFF.

DNA for the CDR3: TGTGCCACCAGCAGAGATGACCTCGACACCATATATTTT. This encodes CATSRDDLDTIYF. The rearrangement uses TRBV15 and TRBJ1-3, with no clear D. V dropped 0 bases and J dropped 8 bases, with 8 bases sitting between them. This CDR3 has 13 amino acids. CDR1 is LNHNV and CDR2 is YYDKDF in the germline V gene (reference sequence).

This chain connects TRBV11-3 to TRBJ2-2; no reliable D call. The CDR3 length is 18 residues. Germline V gene data show CDR1 as SGHNT and CDR2 as YENEEA. Trimming removed 4 bases from V and 4 bases from J, with 22 bases in between. The chain's CDR3 is CASSSAPWPLGSTGELFF. CDR3 nucleotides: TGTGCCAGCAGCTCGGCCCCATGGCCCCTCGGTAGCACCGGGGAGCTGTTTTTT.

The chain uses TRBV28 and TRBJ2-5; a possible D gene is TRBD2 (5 bases). V was shortened by 4 bases and J by 4 bases, with 10 bases between the two germline ends. This CDR3 has 13 residues. Germline V gives CDR1 MDHEN, CDR2 SYDVKM. The CDR3 region is CASSSPRGETQYF. The CDR3 DNA reads TGTGCCAGCAGTTCTCCCCGGGGAGAGACCCAGTACTTC. Complete variable domain (other parts from reference TRBV28 and TRBJ2-5): DVKVTQSSRYLVKRTGEKVFLECVQDMDHENMFWYRQDPGLGLRLIYFSYDVKMKEKGDIPEGYSVSREKKERFSLILESASTNQTSMYLCASSSPRGETQYFGPGTRLLVL.

This clone was seen more than once but under ten times. The same CDR3 is also encoded by other DNA sequences in this sample. The V call is TRBV27, the J call TRBJ1-3; a weak D match, TRBD1 (5 bases). Germline CDR1 MNHEY, CDR2 SMNVEV (reference sequence). CDR3 size: 15 residues. The V end lost 5 bases, the J end lost 0 bases, and 11 bases lay between the germline ends. The DNA of the CDR3 is TGTGCCAGCAGTCCCCGGGACTCCTCTGGAAACACCATATATTTT. Translating it yields CASSPRDSSGNTIYF.

The chain uses TRBV11-2 and TRBJ2-2, with D unclear. This CDR3 spans 13 amino acids. The V end lost 5 bases, the J end lost 6 bases, and 10 bases lay between the germline ends. CDR1 is SGHAT, CDR2 FQNNGV, per germline. CDR3 sequence: CASSLLLAGELFF. CDR3 sequence (DNA): TGTGCCAGCAGCCTACTTCTGGCCGGGGAGCTGTTTTTT.

The chain uses TRBV5-4 and TRBJ2-1; D is unresolved. V was cut by 1 base and J by 0 bases, with 5 bases left in between. CDR3 length: 14 residues. The germline V gene encodes CDR1 SGHNT and CDR2 YYREEE (reference sequence). In nucleotides, the CDR3 is TGTGCCAGCAGCTTGACTCCCTCCTACAATGAGCAGTTCTTC. It yields the protein CASSLTPSYNEQFF.

V gene TRBV18 combines with J gene TRBJ1-6; 8 positions match TRBD1. The ends lost 3 bases at V and 6 bases at J; junction bases unmatched: 7. Germline V lookup: CDR1 KGHSH, CDR2 LQKENI. The CDR3 is 16 amino acids. CDR3: CASSPNDRGFNSPLHF. Written as DNA, the CDR3 is TGTGCCAGCTCACCGAACGACAGGGGTTTTAATTCACCCCTCCACTTT.

The CDR3 bases are TGTGCCATCAGTGAGGAGGGACGAGGGACTGAAGCTTTCTTT. It encodes CAISEEGRGTEAFF. The V and J genes are TRBV10-3 and TRBJ1-1; D is possibly TRBD1 (5 bases). V lost 2 bases and J 5 bases, leaving 12 bases between the germline ends. The CDR3 length is 14 residues. Germline CDR1 and CDR2: ENHRY and SYGVKD.

This clone was picked up a small number of times. The chain has TRBV7-9 and TRBJ2-7, with D possibly matching TRBD1 (6 bases). The V gene's germline CDR1 is SEHNR and CDR2 FQNEAQ (reference sequence). The CDR3 contains 14 residues. V was pared by 3 bases and J by 7 bases, with 16 bases between. In DNA form, the CDR3 reads TGTGCCAGCAGCTTCCAGGGGAGCTCTGGGGAGCAGTACTTC. This translates into CASSFQGSSGEQYF.

This chain joins TRBV6-1 and TRBJ2-1; 7 bases fit TRBD2. The CDR3 spans 14 residues. The germline gives CDR1 MNHNS, CDR2 SASEGT. Germline trimming cut 6 bases from V and 7 bases from J; bases unmatched to any gene: 9. CDR3 residues: CASRFYGGENEQFF. DNA for the CDR3: TGTGCCAGCAGATTCTATGGGGGGGAGAATGAGCAGTTCTTC.

This rearrangement joins TRBV11-3 to TRBJ2-7; D call uncertain. The CDR3 has 14 amino acids. Trimming stripped 1 base from V and 0 bases from J, with 7 bases between. In germline, CDR1 is SGHNT, CDR2 YENEEA. The CDR3 here is CASSLGGSSYEQYF. The CDR3 DNA reads TGTGCCAGCAGCTTAGGTGGAAGCTCCTACGAGCAGTACTTC. Full variable domain (outside the CDR3, taken from reference TRBV11-3 and TRBJ2-7): EAGVVQSPRYKIIEKKQPVAFWCNPISGHNTLYWYLQNLGQGPELLIRYENEEAVDDSQLPKDRFSAERLKGVDSTLKIQPAELGDSAVYLCASSLGGSSYEQYFGPGTRLTVT.

As to this clone: At the DNA level, this CDR3 is encoded by other sequences in the same sample as well. The V gene is TRBV5-1, the J gene TRBJ2-5; D possibly corresponds to TRBD2 (6 bases). This CDR3 is built from 13 residues. Germline values: CDR1 SGHRS, CDR2 YFSETQ. Between the trimmed V and J ends, which lost 0 bases and 5 bases, there was a span of 8 bases. This CDR3 is CASSLGGGETQYF. The CDR3 DNA is TGCGCCAGCAGCTTGGGTGGAGGGGAGACCCAGTACTTC.

V usage is TRBV4-1 and J usage is TRBJ2-7, with 8 bases fitting TRBD2. V lost 3 bases and J lost 6; bases outside the gene matches: 10. This CDR3 is built from 15 residues. Germline V gives CDR1 MGHRA, CDR2 YSYEKL. As DNA, the CDR3 is TGCGCCAGCAGCCAGGGGTGGAGCGGGAGTGCCGAGCAGTACTTC. Amino acid sequence: CASSQGWSGSAEQYF.

CDR3 loop: CAWRGQGAGQPQHF. The CDR3 DNA follows: TGTGCCTGGAGAGGTCAGGGGGCCGGTCAGCCCCAGCATTTT. This chain uses TRBV30 with TRBJ1-5; 8 bases map to TRBD1. The germline V gene encodes CDR1 GTSNPN and CDR2 SVGIG (reference sequence). The CDR3 extends over 14 amino acids. The V gene end was trimmed by 3 bases and the J gene end by 6 bases; junction bases not matched to a gene: 7.

This clone appeared a single time. This chain joins TRBV2 and TRBJ1-1; D call uncertain. CDR3 length equals 13 residues. Germline V gene lookup returns CDR1 SNHLY and CDR2 FYNNEI. V lost 5 bases to trimming and J lost 1 base, with 8 bases between them. CDR3 in amino acids: CASSQDRNTEAFF. CDR3 DNA sequence: TGTGCCAGCAGTCAGGACCGGAACACTGAAGCTTTCTTT.

The CDR3 DNA sequence: TGTGCCAGCAGTCCGTACAGGGTGGAAGAGACCCAGTACTTC. Translated, it gives CASSPYRVEETQYF. The chain couples TRBV11-2 to TRBJ2-5; a weak D match, TRBD1 (6 bases). V lost 6 bases and J 3 bases, leaving 14 bases between the germline ends. CDR1 is SGHAT and CDR2 is FQNNGV in the germline V gene. The CDR3 covers 14 residues.

The chain uses TRBV6-5 and TRBJ1-1, with 7 bases fitting TRBD1. Germline V gene data show CDR1 as MNHEY and CDR2 as SVGAGI. Trimming removed 6 bases from V and 10 bases from J; junction bases left unmatched: 14. This CDR3 comprises 14 residues. The CDR3 region has the DNA TGTGCCAGCAGCGGTAACAGGGACAGTCAAGGAGCTTTCTTT. As protein: CASSGNRDSQGAFF.

The chain couples TRBV9 to TRBJ2-5; no definite D call. The ends were cut back, 2 bases at V and 0 bases at J, with 11 bases in the middle. CDR3 length: 15 amino acids. In germline, CDR1 is SGDLS, CDR2 YYNGEE. The CDR3 bases are TGTGCCAGCAGCGTCGGTCAGAAGTACCAAGAGACCCAGTACTTC. Protein sequence: CASSVGQKYQETQYF.

A few counts support this clone. V usage is TRBV19 and J usage is TRBJ2-7, with 7 bases lining up with TRBD1. The junction had 6 bases not matched to a gene; V was cut back by 4 bases and J by 0 bases. CDR1 is LNHDA and CDR2 is SQIVND in the germline V gene (reference sequence). The CDR3 spans 15 residues. The CDR3, as DNA: TGTGCCAGTAGTACCTTTAGGGACAGCTCCTACGAGCAGTACTTC. Its translation: CASSTFRDSSYEQYF.

This clone came up a few times. This rearrangement joins TRBV7-8 to TRBJ2-5, with TRBD2 identical over 14 bases. V lost 5 bases, J lost 5 bases, and 10 bases stayed unmatched. Germline lookup yields CDR1 SGHVS and CDR2 FQNEAQ. The CDR3 is 17 residues long. The CDR3 region is CASSPRLAGGLGETQYF. CDR3 in DNA: TGTGCCAGCAGCCCCCGACTAGCGGGAGGGCTTGGGGAGACCCAGTACTTC.

The chain carries TRBV5-1 and TRBJ2-6; 9 bases agree with TRBD1. Germline CDR1 is SGHRS and CDR2 is YFSETQ. The CDR3 runs to 17 residues. V lost 4 bases to trimming and J lost 3 bases; unmatched junction nucleotides: 8. This CDR3 reads CASSQTQGAVGANVLTF. CDR3 in DNA: TGCGCCAGCAGCCAAACACAGGGGGCGGTTGGGGCCAACGTCCTGACTTTC.

The chain combines TRBV5-1 with TRBJ2-3; 12 bases fit TRBD2. This CDR3 comprises 16 residues. Per germline, CDR1 SGHRS and CDR2 YFSETQ. The trim removed 5 bases at V and 0 bases at J, leaving 4 bases unmatched. Here the CDR3 DNA reads TGCGCCAGCAGACAAGGACTAGCGGGAAGCACAGATACGCAGTATTTT. Protein product: CASRQGLAGSTDTQYF.

The V call is TRBV19, the J call TRBJ2-5, with TRBD1 as a possible D gene (6 bases). The germline V and J ends were trimmed by 6 bases and 10 bases, with 15 bases remaining between them. The CDR3 has 12 amino acids. The germline V gene encodes CDR1 LNHDA and CDR2 SQIVND (reference sequence). CDR3: CASSDRFSGQYF. The CDR3 DNA reads TGTGCCAGTAGCGACAGGTTTTCGGGCCAGTACTTC.

This clone has just one count. CDR3 nucleotides: TGTGCCAGCACATCCCAGGCCTACGAGCAGTACTTC. Translation gives CASTSQAYEQYF. The rearrangement uses TRBV28 and TRBJ2-7; D not certain. This CDR3 region has 12 residues. V was trimmed by 7 bases and J by 2 bases, leaving 9 bases between them. Germline V gene lookup returns CDR1 MDHEN and CDR2 SYDVKM.